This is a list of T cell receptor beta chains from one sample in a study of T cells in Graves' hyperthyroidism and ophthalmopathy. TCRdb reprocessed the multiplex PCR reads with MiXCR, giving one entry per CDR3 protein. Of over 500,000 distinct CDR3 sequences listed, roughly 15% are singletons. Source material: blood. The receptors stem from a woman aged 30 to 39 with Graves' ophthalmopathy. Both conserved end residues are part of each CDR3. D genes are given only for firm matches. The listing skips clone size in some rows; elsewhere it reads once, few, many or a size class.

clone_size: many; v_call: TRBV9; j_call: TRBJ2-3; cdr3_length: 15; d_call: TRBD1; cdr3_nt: TGTGCCAGCAGCCTACTGACAGGGTATGCGGATACGCAGTATTTT; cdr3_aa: CASSLLTGYADTQYF
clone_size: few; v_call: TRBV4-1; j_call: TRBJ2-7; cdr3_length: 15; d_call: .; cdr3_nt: TGCGCCAGCAGCCAAGTTGGGACGAGGGGTCCCGAGCAGTACTTC; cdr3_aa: CASSQVGTRGPEQYF
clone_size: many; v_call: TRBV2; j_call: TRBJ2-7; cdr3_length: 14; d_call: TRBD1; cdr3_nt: TGTGCCAGCAGAGAAACAGGGGGCTCCTACGAGCAGTACTTC; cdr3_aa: CASRETGGSYEQYF
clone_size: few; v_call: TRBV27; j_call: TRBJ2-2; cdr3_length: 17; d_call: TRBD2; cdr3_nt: TGTGCCAGCCACTTACTAGCGGGAGGCTCGAACACCGGGGAGCTGTTTTTT; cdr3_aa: CASHLLAGGSNTGELFF
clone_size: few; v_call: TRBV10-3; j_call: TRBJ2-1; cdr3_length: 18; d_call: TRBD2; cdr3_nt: TGTGCCATCAGTGAGTGGGGTGGGTCTAGCGGGCAAAACAATGAGCAGTTCTTC; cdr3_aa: CAISEWGGSSGQNNEQFF
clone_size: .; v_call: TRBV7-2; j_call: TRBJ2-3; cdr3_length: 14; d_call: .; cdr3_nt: TGTGCCAGCAGCTTAGCGTCTGTACCGGATACGCAGTATTTT; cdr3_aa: CASSLASVPDTQYF
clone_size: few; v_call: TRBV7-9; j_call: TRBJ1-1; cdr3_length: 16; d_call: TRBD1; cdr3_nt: TGTGCCAGCAGCTTCGACAGGGGGCGTCAATACACTGAAGCTTTCTTT; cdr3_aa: CASSFDRGRQYTEAFF
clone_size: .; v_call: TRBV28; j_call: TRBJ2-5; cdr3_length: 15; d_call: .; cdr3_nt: TGTGCCAGCAGTTTGGGGGGGGGGGGGGCAGGGACCCAGTACTTC; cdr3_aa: CASSLGGGGAGTQYF
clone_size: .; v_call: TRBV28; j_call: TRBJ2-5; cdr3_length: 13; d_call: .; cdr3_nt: TGTGCCAGCAGTCTTCCCGCCACAGAGACCCAGTACTTC; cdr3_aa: CASSLPATETQYF
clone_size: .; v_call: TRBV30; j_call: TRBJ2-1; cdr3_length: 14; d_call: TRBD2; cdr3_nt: TGTGCCCAAGGGGCTAGCGGGACCTACAATGAGCAGTTCTTC; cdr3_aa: CAQGASGTYNEQFF
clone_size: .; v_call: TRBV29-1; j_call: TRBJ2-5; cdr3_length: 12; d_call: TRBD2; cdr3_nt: TGCAGCGTTGGACTAGCGGGAGAGACCCAGTACTTC; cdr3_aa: CSVGLAGETQYF
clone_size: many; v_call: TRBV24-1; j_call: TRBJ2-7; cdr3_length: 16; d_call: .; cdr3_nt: TGTGCCACCAGTGACGAAATACCGGGACAAGGCTACGAGCAGTACTTC; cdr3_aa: CATSDEIPGQGYEQYF
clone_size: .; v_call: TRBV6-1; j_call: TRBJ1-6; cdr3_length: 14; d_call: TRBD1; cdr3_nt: TGTGCCAGCAGTGTGACAGGGGGGAATTCACCCCTCCACTTT; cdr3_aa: CASSVTGGNSPLHF
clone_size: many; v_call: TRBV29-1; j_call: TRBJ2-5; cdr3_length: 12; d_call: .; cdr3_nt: TGCAGCATGAGACAGGATCAAGAGACCCAGTACTTC; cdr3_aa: CSMRQDQETQYF
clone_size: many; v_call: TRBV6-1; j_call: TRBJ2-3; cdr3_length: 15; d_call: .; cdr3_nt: TGTGCCAGCAGTGAAATCCGTTCTAGCACAGATACGCAGTATTTT; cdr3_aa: CASSEIRSSTDTQYF
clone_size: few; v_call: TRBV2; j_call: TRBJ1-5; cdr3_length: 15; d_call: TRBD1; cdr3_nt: TGTGCCAGCAAAGGACAGGGGAGCATCAATCAGCCCCAGCATTTT; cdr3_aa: CASKGQGSINQPQHF
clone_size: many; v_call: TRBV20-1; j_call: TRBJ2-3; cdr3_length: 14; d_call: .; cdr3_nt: TGCAGTGCTAGAGAGCCAGGTCGATCAGATACGCAGTATTTT; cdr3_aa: CSAREPGRSDTQYF
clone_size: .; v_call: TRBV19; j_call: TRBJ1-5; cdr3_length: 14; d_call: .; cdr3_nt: TGTGCCAGTAGGAACAGGGTAAGCAATCAGCCCCAGCATTTT; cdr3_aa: CASRNRVSNQPQHF
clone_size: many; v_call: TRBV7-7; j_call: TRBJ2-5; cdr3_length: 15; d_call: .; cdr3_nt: TGTGCCAGCAGCTCCGCCCCGGGACCGCAAGAGACCCAGTACTTC; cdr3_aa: CASSSAPGPQETQYF
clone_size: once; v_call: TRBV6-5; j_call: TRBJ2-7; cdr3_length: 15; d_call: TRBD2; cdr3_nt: TGTGCCAGCAGTTACTCTATAGCGGGAGTTAACGAGCAGTACTTC; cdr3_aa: CASSYSIAGVNEQYF
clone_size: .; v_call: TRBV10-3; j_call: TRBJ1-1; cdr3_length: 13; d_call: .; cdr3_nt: TGTGCCATTTCGACAGGAATGAACACTGAAGCTTTCTTT; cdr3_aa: CAISTGMNTEAFF
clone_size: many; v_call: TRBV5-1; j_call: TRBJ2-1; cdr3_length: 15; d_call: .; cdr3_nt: TGCGCCAGCAGCTTGGACCCCACGTCCTACAATGAGCAGTTCTTC; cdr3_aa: CASSLDPTSYNEQFF
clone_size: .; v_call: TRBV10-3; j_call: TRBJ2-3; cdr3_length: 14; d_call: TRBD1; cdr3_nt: TGTGCCATGCGACAGGGGGCTTCGGTAGATACGCAGTATTTT; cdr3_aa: CAMRQGASVDTQYF
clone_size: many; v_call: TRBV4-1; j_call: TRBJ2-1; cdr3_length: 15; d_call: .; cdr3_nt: TGCGCCAGCAGCCAAGGGCAGGAGTCCTACAATGAGCAGTTCTTC; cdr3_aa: CASSQGQESYNEQFF
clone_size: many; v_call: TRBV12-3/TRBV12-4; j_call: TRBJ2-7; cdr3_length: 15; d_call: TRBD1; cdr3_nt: TGTGCCAGCAGTTTAAGGGGACAGGGGCCCTTCGAGCAGTACTTC; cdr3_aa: CASSLRGQGPFEQYF
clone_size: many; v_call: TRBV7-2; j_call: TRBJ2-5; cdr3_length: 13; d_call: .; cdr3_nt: TGTGCCAGCACCCAAGCAGAGGGAGAGACCCAGTACTTC; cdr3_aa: CASTQAEGETQYF
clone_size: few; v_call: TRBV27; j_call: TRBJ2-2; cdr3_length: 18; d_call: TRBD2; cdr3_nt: TGTGCCAGCAGTTTATCTGCGGGACTAGCAATTGGGACCGGGGAGCTGTTTTTT; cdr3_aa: CASSLSAGLAIGTGELFF
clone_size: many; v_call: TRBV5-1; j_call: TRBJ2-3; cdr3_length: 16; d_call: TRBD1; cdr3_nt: TGCGCCAGCAGCTACTTGGGACAGGGGGTGACAGATACGCAGTATTTT; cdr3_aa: CASSYLGQGVTDTQYF
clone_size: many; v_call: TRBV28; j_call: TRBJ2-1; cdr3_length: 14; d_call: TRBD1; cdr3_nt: TGTGCCAGCAGTTTCCCCGGCAGGGGGAATGAGCAGTTCTTC; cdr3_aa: CASSFPGRGNEQFF
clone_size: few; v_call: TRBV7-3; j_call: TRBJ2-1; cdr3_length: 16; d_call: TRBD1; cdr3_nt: TGTGCCAGCAGCTCTGGGTCCACAGGGGAGTGGGGTGAGCAGTTCTTC; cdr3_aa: CASSSGSTGEWGEQFF
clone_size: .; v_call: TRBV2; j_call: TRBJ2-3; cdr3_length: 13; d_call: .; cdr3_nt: TGTGCCAGCAGTAACCCCGGAACAGATACGCAGTATTTT; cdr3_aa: CASSNPGTDTQYF
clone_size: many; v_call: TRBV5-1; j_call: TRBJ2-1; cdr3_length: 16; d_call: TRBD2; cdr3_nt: TGCGCCAGCAGCTTTGGGCGGCGGGAGGGATACAATGAGCAGTTCTTC; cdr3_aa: CASSFGRREGYNEQFF
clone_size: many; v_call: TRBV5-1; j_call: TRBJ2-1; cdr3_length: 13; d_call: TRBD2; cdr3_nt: TGCGCCAGCAGCTTCCCTAGCGGGAATGAGCAGTTCTTC; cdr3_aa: CASSFPSGNEQFF
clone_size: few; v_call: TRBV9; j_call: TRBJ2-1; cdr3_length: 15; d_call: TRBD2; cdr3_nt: TGTGCCAGCAGCCCTGGACTAGCGAGAAGGAATGAGCAGTTCTTC; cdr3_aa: CASSPGLARRNEQFF
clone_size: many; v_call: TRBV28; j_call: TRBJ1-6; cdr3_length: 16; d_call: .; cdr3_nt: TGTGCCAGCAGTTTCCCCTCGGGGGCGAGTAATTCACCCCTCCACTTT; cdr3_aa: CASSFPSGASNSPLHF
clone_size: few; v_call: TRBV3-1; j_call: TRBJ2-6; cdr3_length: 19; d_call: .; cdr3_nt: TGTGCCAGCAGCCAACGTCCCCTTCGGGAGTACCCTGGGGCCAACGTCCTGACTTTC; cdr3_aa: CASSQRPLREYPGANVLTF
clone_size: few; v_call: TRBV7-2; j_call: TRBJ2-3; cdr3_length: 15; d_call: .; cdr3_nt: TGTGCCAGCAAAAAACCCTTAGGGAGCACAGATACGCAGTATTTT; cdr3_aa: CASKKPLGSTDTQYF
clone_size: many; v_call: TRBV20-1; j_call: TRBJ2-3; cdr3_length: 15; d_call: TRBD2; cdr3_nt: TGCAGTGCTAAGAGGACTAGCGGAGGGGGAGATACGCAGTATTTT; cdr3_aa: CSAKRTSGGGDTQYF